The 27 T cell receptor beta chains presented below share a single source sample, sequenced in a study of blood T cell repertoires in COVID-19. Assay: immunoSEQ multiplex PCR; the TCRdb copy retains only in-frame clones and omits some. This table has roughly 230,000 clones, about 85% appearing once. Source material: PBMCs or T cells enriched from blood (not recorded which). The receptors come from a woman aged 45-60 years who had been exposed to COVID-19.

The chain uses TRBV6-5 and TRBJ1-1; possible D gene TRBD1, 5 bases. There are 12 residues in the CDR3. Germline V gene sequence: CDR1 MNHEY, CDR2 SVGAGI. V lost 7 bases to trimming and J lost 5 bases, with 11 bases between them. CDR3 protein: CASKREGTEAFF. For the CDR3, the DNA is TGTGCCAGCAAGAGGGAGGGGACTGAAGCTTTCTTT.

V is TRBV19 and J is TRBJ1-1; TRBD1 might be the D (5 bases). Germline V CDR1 and CDR2: LNHDA, SQIVND (reference sequence). The V gene lost 8 bases and the J gene lost 0 bases, with 7 bases spanning the gap. The CDR3 runs to 12 residues. Written as DNA, the CDR3 is TGTGCCAGTGGACAAATGAACACTGAAGCTTTCTTT. This encodes CASGQMNTEAFF.

This sequence joins TRBV6-5 and TRBJ1-2, with 7 bases that match TRBD1. Germline loops: CDR1 MNHEY, CDR2 SVGAGI. The CDR3 is 13 residues long. J lost 4 bases, V lost 6 bases, and 5 bases had no gene match. CDR3 in DNA: TGTGCCAGCAGACCGGGACAGTCCTATGGCTACACCTTC. Its protein is CASRPGQSYGYTF.

The rearrangement uses TRBV3-1 (or the pseudogene TRBV3-2) and TRBJ2-3, with 7 bases fitting TRBD2. The CDR3 covers 14 residues. V was pared by 0 bases and J by 6 bases, with 3 bases of the junction left unmatched. Germline CDR1 reads LGHDT; CDR2 reads YNNKEL (reference sequence). The CDR3 spells CASSQDRGGDTQYF. Written as DNA, the CDR3 is TGTGCCAGCAGCCAAGATAGGGGAGGGGATACGCAGTATTTT.

The chain joins TRBV19 to TRBJ2-1; maybe TRBD2 (6 bases). V shed 6 bases and J shed 5 bases, with 17 bases lying between them. Germline V gene sequence: CDR1 LNHDA, CDR2 SQIVND (reference sequence). The CDR3 spans 15 residues. The CDR3 reads CASRGLEGTNNEQFF. As DNA, the CDR3 is TGTGCCAGTAGAGGGTTGGAGGGTACGAACAATGAGCAGTTCTTC.

The chain employs TRBV10-3 and TRBJ2-2; D not certain. Germline V gene data show CDR1 as ENHRY and CDR2 as SYGVKD. The CDR3 contains 15 residues. The ends were cut back, 4 bases at V and 4 bases at J, with 13 bases in the middle. CDR3 sequence: CAISGLSAGTGELFF. The CDR3 DNA follows: TGTGCCATCAGTGGACTGTCAGCCGGCACCGGGGAGCTGTTTTTT.

V usage is TRBV3-1 (or the pseudogene TRBV3-2) and J usage is TRBJ1-1; D uncertain. Germline values: CDR1 LGHDT, CDR2 YNNKEL (reference sequence). CDR3 size: 14 residues. The ends were cut back, 4 bases at V and 0 bases at J, with 9 bases in the middle. The CDR3 reads CASSRRTVNTEAFF. The CDR3 DNA follows: TGTGCCAGCAGCCGTAGAACAGTGAACACTGAAGCTTTCTTT.

This chain joins TRBV5-6 and TRBJ2-7, with D perhaps TRBD1 (5 bases). Germline-derived CDR1 and CDR2 are SGHDT and YYEEEE. Trimming stripped 1 base from V and 5 bases from J, with 16 bases between. The CDR3 totals 15 residues. CDR3 sequence reads: CASSLRSGIRNEQYF. The CDR3 nucleotides read TGTGCCAGCAGCTTGAGGTCAGGGATTAGAAACGAGCAGTACTTC.

CDR3 sequence reads: CASSPPDRGNGYTF. The CDR3 nucleotides read TGTGCCAGCAGCCCCCCCGACAGGGGGAATGGCTACACCTTC. The rearrangement joins TRBV11-2 to TRBJ1-2, with 9 bases fitting TRBD1. CDR3 length equals 14 residues. Trimming took 5 bases from V and 6 from J; bases not matched to a gene: 7. Germline-derived CDR1 and CDR2 are SGHAT and FQNNGV.

The J gene is TRBJ2-1, the V gene TRBV9; D gene unclear. Germline CDR1 is SGDLS and CDR2 is YYNGEE. The CDR3 runs 13 residues. V was trimmed by 6 bases and J by 8 bases, leaving 15 bases between them. The CDR3 sequence is CASNPPSGDEQFF. DNA for the CDR3: TGTGCCAGCAACCCCCCATCCGGAGATGAGCAGTTCTTC.

The chain couples TRBV7-9 to TRBJ1-1; possible D gene TRBD1, 6 bases. The CDR3 extends over 13 amino acids. Germline assignment: CDR1 SEHNR and CDR2 FQNEAQ (reference sequence). Trimming took off 1 base at V and 11 bases at J, with 14 bases between the two ends. In DNA, the CDR3 is TGTGCCAGCAGCTTAGGGGGGCAGGGGTCGGCTTTCTTT. It encodes CASSLGGQGSAFF.

This clone was recorded a few times. Additional DNA sequences in this sample encode the identical CDR3. The chain combines TRBV12-3 or TRBV12-4 with TRBJ1-1, with D unclear. Deletions cut 2 bases from V and 3 bases from J, with 7 bases between. The CDR3 sequence is 13 residues long. The CDR3 coding sequence is TGTGCCAGCAGTTTAAAGAGAGACACTGAAGCTTTCTTT. As protein: CASSLKRDTEAFF.

The chain combines TRBV7-8 with TRBJ1-2; 7 nucleotides line up with TRBD1. V was clipped by 5 bases and J by 6 bases; unmatched bases: 6. This CDR3 has 13 amino acids. The germline V gene encodes CDR1 SGHVS and CDR2 FQNEAQ. The CDR3 DNA follows: TGTGCCAGCAGCGCAGACAGGGCCCATGGCTACACCTTC. As protein: CASSADRAHGYTF.

This sequence joins TRBV3-1 (or the pseudogene TRBV3-2) and TRBJ1-3; D is perhaps TRBD1 (5 bases). The CDR3 consists of 14 residues. V was clipped by 1 base and J by 4 bases, with 8 bases between them. The germline gives CDR1 LGHDT, CDR2 YNNKEL (reference sequence). The CDR3 spells CASSQAAGGNTIYF. The CDR3 bases are TGTGCCAGCAGCCAAGCCGCAGGGGGAAACACCATATATTTT.

V gene TRBV6-4 combines with J gene TRBJ1-6; 7 bases are a match to TRBD1. The CDR3 is made up of 14 amino acids. Per germline, CDR1 MRHNA and CDR2 SNTAGT. The junction had 4 bases not matched to a gene; V was cut back by 6 bases and J by 5 bases. CDR3 DNA sequence: TGTGCCAGCAGCCCGGGACAGCATAATTCACCCCTCCACTTT. This encodes CASSPGQHNSPLHF.

This sequence joins TRBV13 and TRBJ2-3, with D possibly being TRBD2 (5 bases). V lost 2 bases and J 5 bases, leaving 17 bases between the germline ends. The CDR3 totals 16 residues. Per germline, CDR1 PRHDT and CDR2 FYEKMQ (reference sequence). The CDR3 DNA sequence: TGTGCCAGCAGCTTACGCAGTCTAGCAGGCGGAGATACGCAGTATTTT. This encodes CASSLRSLAGGDTQYF.

The V call is TRBV2, the J call TRBJ2-1, with 8 nucleotides matching TRBD2. Unmatched junction bases numbered 5, after V lost 4 bases and J lost 9 bases. CDR1 SNHLY and CDR2 FYNNEI come from the germline V gene. This CDR3 spans 13 amino acids. Written as DNA, the CDR3 is TGTGCCAGCAGTGGACTGGCGGGGGGTGAGCAGTTCTTC. As protein: CASSGLAGGEQFF.

The rearrangement uses TRBV5-1 and TRBJ1-4, with D possibly matching TRBD1 (6 bases). The CDR3 extends over 14 amino acids. Germline assignment: CDR1 SGHRS and CDR2 YFSETQ. The V gene lost 3 bases and the J gene lost 8 bases, with 14 bases spanning the gap. This CDR3 is CASSSDRRREKLFF. CDR3 nucleotides: TGCGCCAGCAGCTCCGACAGGCGGAGAGAAAAACTGTTTTTT.

This clone was picked up one time. The V call is TRBV25-1, the J call TRBJ1-1; D is undetermined. Germline CDR1 reads MGHDK; CDR2 reads SYGVNS. Deletions cut 1 base from V and 1 base from J, with 7 bases between. The CDR3 length is 14 residues. The CDR3 loop reads CASSEWATNTEAFF. DNA for the CDR3: TGTGCCAGCAGTGAATGGGCCACGAACACTGAAGCTTTCTTT.

The table lists this clone with a count of one. The chain is built from TRBV13 and TRBJ2-1, with TRBD1 matching 9 bases. V was clipped by 4 bases and J by 9 bases; unmatched bases: 10. The germline V gene has CDR1 PRHDT and CDR2 FYEKMQ (reference sequence). The CDR3 is made up of 15 amino acids. CDR3 residues: CASSYGRTGVGEQFF. In DNA, the CDR3 is TGTGCCAGCAGCTATGGGCGGACAGGGGTCGGTGAGCAGTTCTTC.

J is TRBJ2-2 and V is TRBV7-8; 7 bases are shared with TRBD1. The germline gives CDR1 SGHVS, CDR2 FQNEAQ. The trim removed 4 bases at V and 4 bases at J, leaving 9 bases unmatched. This CDR3 spans 16 amino acids. CDR3 DNA: TGTGCCAGCAGCTCCCGCGGACAGGTCAGCACCGGGGAGCTGTTTTTT. Translating gives CASSSRGQVSTGELFF.

This chain connects TRBV29-1 to TRBJ1-1, with a weak D call TRBD1 (5 bases). V was shortened by 8 bases and J by 3 bases, with 16 bases between the two germline ends. Germline CDR1 SQVTM, CDR2 ANQGSEA. The length of the CDR3 is 13 residues. CDR3 protein: CSLGGAGDTEAFF. As DNA, the CDR3 is TGCAGCCTCGGCGGGGCTGGGGACACTGAAGCTTTCTTT.

Only a few counts were recorded for this clone. This rearrangement joins TRBV19 to TRBJ1-2, with 9 bases aligning to TRBD1. Per the germline V gene, CDR1 is LNHDA and CDR2 is SQIVND (reference sequence). V dropped 1 base and J dropped 7; count of bases not matched to a gene: 4. There are 14 residues in the CDR3. The CDR3 nucleotides are TGTGCCAGTAGTATAGGTGGGGACAGGGCTGGCTACACCTTC. It yields the protein CASSIGGDRAGYTF.

CDR3 sequence: CASSRDRGGNQPQHF. The CDR3 nucleotides read TGTGCCAGTAGTAGGGACAGGGGCGGAAATCAGCCCCAGCATTTT. The J gene is TRBJ1-5, the V gene TRBV19, with 10 bases aligning to TRBD1. V lost 4 bases to trimming and J lost 4 bases; unmatched junction nucleotides: 4. Germline CDR1 reads LNHDA; CDR2 reads SQIVND (reference sequence). The CDR3 consists of 15 residues.

The chain is built from TRBV5-1 and TRBJ1-1; D unresolved. Germline V lookup: CDR1 SGHRS, CDR2 YFSETQ. This CDR3 has 16 amino acids. Trimming shortened V by 4 bases and J by 0 bases, and 16 bases separated the two germline ends. This chain's CDR3 is CASSREGGSLNTEAFF. In DNA form, the CDR3 reads TGCGCCAGCAGCCGCGAGGGAGGCAGCCTGAACACTGAAGCTTTCTTT. The full variable domain, in which reference TRBV5-1 and TRBJ1-1 provide the parts outside the CDR3, is KAGVTQTPRYLIKTRGQQVTLSCSPISGHRSVSWYQQTPGQGLQFLFEYFSETQRNKGNFPGRFSGRQFSNSRSEMNVSTLELGDSALYLCASSREGGSLNTEAFFGQGTRLTVV.

V usage is TRBV4-1 and J usage is TRBJ1-6; 7 nucleotides line up with TRBD1. The trim removed 2 bases at V and 7 bases at J, leaving 8 bases unmatched. The CDR3 has 16 amino acids. The germline V gene encodes CDR1 MGHRA and CDR2 YSYEKL. The CDR3 bases are TGCGCCAGCAGCCAAAGGGACAGCTCCTTCAATTCACCCCTCCACTTT. It yields the protein CASSQRDSSFNSPLHF.

The chain combines TRBV7-3 with TRBJ2-2; D might be TRBD1 (6 bases). Germline CDR1 SGHTA, CDR2 FQGTGA. This CDR3 comprises 18 residues. With 1 base removed from V and 0 bases from J, the gap between germline ends came to 15 bases. The CDR3 spells CASSLRGGHLTNTGELFF. The CDR3 bases are TGTGCCAGCAGCTTAAGAGGGGGACATCTTACGAACACCGGGGAGCTGTTTTTT. Complete variable domain (other parts from reference TRBV7-3 and TRBJ2-2): GAGVSQTPSNKVTEKGKYVELRCDPISGHTALYWYRQSLGQGPEFLIYFQGTGAADDSGLPNDRFFAVRPEGSVSTLKIQRTERGDSAVYLCASSLRGGHLTNTGELFFGEGSRLTVL.